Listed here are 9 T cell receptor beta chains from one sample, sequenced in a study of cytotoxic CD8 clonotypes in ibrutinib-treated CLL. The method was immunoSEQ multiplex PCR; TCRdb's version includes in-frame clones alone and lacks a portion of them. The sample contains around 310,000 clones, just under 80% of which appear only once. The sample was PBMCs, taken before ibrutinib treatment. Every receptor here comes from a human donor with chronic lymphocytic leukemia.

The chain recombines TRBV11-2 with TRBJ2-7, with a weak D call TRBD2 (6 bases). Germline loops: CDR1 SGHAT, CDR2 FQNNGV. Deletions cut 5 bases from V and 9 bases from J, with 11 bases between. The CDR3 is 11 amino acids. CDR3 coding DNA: TGTGCCAGCAGCCAGCGGGTAATGCAGTACTTC. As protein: CASSQRVMQYF.

The CDR3 reads CASSQILGGYGNTEAFF. The CDR3 coding sequence is TGCGCCAGCAGCCAGATACTGGGGGGCTATGGAAACACTGAAGCTTTCTTT. The chain combines TRBV5-1 with TRBJ1-1; maybe TRBD1 (6 bases). CDR1 SGHRS and CDR2 YFSETQ come from the germline V gene. CDR3 length equals 17 residues. The germline V and J ends were trimmed by 4 bases and 2 bases, with 21 bases remaining between them.

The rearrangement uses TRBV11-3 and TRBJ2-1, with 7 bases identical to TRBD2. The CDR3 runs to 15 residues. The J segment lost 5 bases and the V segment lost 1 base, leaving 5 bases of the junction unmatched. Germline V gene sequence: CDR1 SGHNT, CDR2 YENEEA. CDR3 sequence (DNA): TGTGCCAGCAGCTTAGTATCTAGCGGAAACAATGAGCAGTTCTTC. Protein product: CASSLVSSGNNEQFF.

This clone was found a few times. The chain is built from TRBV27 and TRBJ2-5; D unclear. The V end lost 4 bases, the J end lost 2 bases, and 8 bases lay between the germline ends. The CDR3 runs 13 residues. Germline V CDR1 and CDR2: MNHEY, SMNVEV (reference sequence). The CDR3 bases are TGTGCCAGCAGTTCTTGGCAACAAGAGACCCAGTACTTC. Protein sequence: CASSSWQQETQYF.

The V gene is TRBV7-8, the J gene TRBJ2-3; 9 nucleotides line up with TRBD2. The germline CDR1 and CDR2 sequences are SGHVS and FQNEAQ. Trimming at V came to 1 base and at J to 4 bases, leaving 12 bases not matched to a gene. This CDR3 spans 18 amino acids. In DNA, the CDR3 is TGTGCCAGCAGCTTAGTTAGGATAGCGGGAGTAAGGGCAGATACGCAGTATTTT. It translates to CASSLVRIAGVRADTQYF.

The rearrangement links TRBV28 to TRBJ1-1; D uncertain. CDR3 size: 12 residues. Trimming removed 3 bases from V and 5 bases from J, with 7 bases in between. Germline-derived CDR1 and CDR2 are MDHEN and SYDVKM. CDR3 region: CASSFVGTEAFF. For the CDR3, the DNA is TGTGCCAGCAGTTTTGTGGGGACTGAAGCTTTCTTT. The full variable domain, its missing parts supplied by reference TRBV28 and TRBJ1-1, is DVKVTQSSRYLVKRTGEKVFLECVQDMDHENMFWYRQDPGLGLRLIYFSYDVKMKEKGDIPEGYSVSREKKERFSLILESASTNQTSMYLCASSFVGTEAFFGQGTRLTVV.

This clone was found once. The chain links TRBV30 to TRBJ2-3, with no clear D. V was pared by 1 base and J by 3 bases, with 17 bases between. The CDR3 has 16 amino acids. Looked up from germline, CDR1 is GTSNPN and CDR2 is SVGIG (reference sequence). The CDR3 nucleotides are TGTGCCTGGAGTGGAGACGAGAAATTGGCTACAGATACGCAGTATTTT. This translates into CAWSGDEKLATDTQYF.

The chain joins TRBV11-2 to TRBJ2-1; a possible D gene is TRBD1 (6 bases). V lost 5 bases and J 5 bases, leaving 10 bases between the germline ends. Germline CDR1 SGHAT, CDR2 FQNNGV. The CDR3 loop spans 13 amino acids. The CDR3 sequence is CASSLGTNNEQFF. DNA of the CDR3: TGTGCCAGCAGCCTGGGGACAAACAATGAGCAGTTCTTC.

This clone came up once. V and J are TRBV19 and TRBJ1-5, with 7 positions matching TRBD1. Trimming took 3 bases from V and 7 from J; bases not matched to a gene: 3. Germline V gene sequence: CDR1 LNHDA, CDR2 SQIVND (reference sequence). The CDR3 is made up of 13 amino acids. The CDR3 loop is CASSIDRVQPQHF. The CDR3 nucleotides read TGTGCCAGTAGTATTGACAGGGTCCAGCCCCAGCATTTT.